Shown below are 10 T cell receptor beta chains from a single sample sequenced in a study of identical twins. TCRdb fed the 5' RACE reads into MiXCR, producing one record per CDR3 protein. Among around 1.7 million distinct CDR3 sequences listed, about 32% were seen once. Source material: cord blood. The receptors come from a newborn girl in good health.

The chain links TRBV4-2 to TRBJ2-3, with 8 bases fitting TRBD2. This CDR3 has 16 residues. Trimming at V came to 5 bases and at J to 0 bases, leaving 7 bases not matched to a gene. Germline V gene lookup returns CDR1 LGHNA and CDR2 YNFKEQ. The CDR3: CASSGGTSSSTDTQYF. In DNA form, the CDR3 reads TGTGCCAGCAGCGGAGGGACTAGTTCTAGCACAGATACGCAGTATTTT.

The chain couples TRBV7-2 to TRBJ1-4; 7 bases align to TRBD1. The germline V gene encodes CDR1 SGHTA and CDR2 FQGNSA. This CDR3 comprises 16 residues. Losses at the gene ends were 0 bases for V and 8 bases for J; bases not matched to a gene: 9. The CDR3 bases are TGTGCCAGCAGCTTAGCCCACAGGGGTCGGGGAGAAAAACTGTTTTTT. Protein sequence: CASSLAHRGRGEKLFF.

There are many counts of this clonotype. The chain is built from TRBV6-6 and TRBJ1-2; 7 nucleotides line up with TRBD1. The CDR3 is made up of 14 amino acids. Germline values: CDR1 MNHNY, CDR2 SVGAGI (reference sequence). Trimming at V came to 2 bases and at J to 1 base, leaving 1 base not matched to a gene. In DNA form, the CDR3 reads TGTGCCAGCAGTTACCGGGACAGTAACTATGGCTACACCTTC. Its translation is CASSYRDSNYGYTF.

This rearrangement joins TRBV9 to TRBJ2-3; TRBD1 agrees at 7 bases. The germline V gene encodes CDR1 SGDLS and CDR2 YYNGEE. The CDR3 spans 13 residues. V lost 10 bases and J lost 10; bases outside the gene matches: 15. The CDR3 sequence: CASGDGTEDAQYF. CDR3 in DNA: TGTGCCTCAGGGGACGGGACAGAGGATGCGCAGTATTTT.

This rearrangement joins TRBV12-3 or TRBV12-4 to TRBJ2-3, with a weak D call TRBD2 (7 bases). This CDR3 has 18 amino acids. V was cut by 2 bases and J by 0 bases, with 18 bases left in between. As DNA, the CDR3 is TGTGCCAGCAGTTTAAGGGGGGGTTTAATGGGTAGCACAGATACGCAGTATTTT. This codes for CASSLRGGLMGSTDTQYF.

The chain recombines TRBV19 with TRBJ2-7; the match to TRBD1 covers 7 bases. This CDR3 is 14 amino acids long. The germline V gene has CDR1 LNHDA and CDR2 SQIVND (reference sequence). J lost 0 bases, V lost 4 bases, and 3 bases had no gene match. The CDR3 protein is CASSTTGDSYEQYF. The DNA of the CDR3 is TGTGCCAGTAGTACAACAGGGGACTCCTACGAGCAGTACTTC. The entire variable domain, with the rest obtained from reference TRBV19 and TRBJ2-7, is as follows: DGGITQSPKYLFRKEGQNVTLSCEQNLNHDAMYWYRQDPGQGLRLIYYSQIVNDFQKGDIAEGYSVSREKKESFPLTVTSAQKNPTAFYLCASSTTGDSYEQYFGPGTRLTVT.

The chain carries TRBV24-1 and TRBJ2-3; 12 bases are shared with TRBD2. Germline loops: CDR1 KGHDR, CDR2 SFDVKD. The CDR3 has 15 residues. V shed 7 bases, J shed 5 bases, and the junction held 6 bases outside the gene matches. CDR3 in amino acids: CATRRLAGVGDTQYF. The CDR3 nucleotides read TGTGCCACCAGACGACTAGCGGGAGTGGGAGATACGCAGTATTTT.

This clonotype was detected only a few times. The chain couples TRBV6-4 to TRBJ2-1; 8 bases map to TRBD2. Germline V gene lookup returns CDR1 MRHNA and CDR2 SNTAGT. The CDR3 consists of 16 residues. V lost 5 bases to trimming and J lost 3 bases; unmatched junction nucleotides: 9. The CDR3 is CASSQAGTRDYNEQFF. The CDR3 DNA follows: TGTGCCAGCAGTCAAGCCGGGACTAGGGACTACAATGAGCAGTTCTTC.

The genes are TRBV6-6 and TRBJ1-5; weak D call: TRBD1 (6 bases). The CDR3 has 15 amino acids. Germline CDR1 reads MNHNY; CDR2 reads SVGAGI (reference sequence). V dropped 1 base and J dropped 4 bases, with 11 bases sitting between them. The DNA of the CDR3 is TGTGCCAGCAGTTACTGGGTAGGGACAAATCAGCCCCAGCATTTT. The encoded protein is CASSYWVGTNQPQHF.

This CDR3 is CASSNLGPLRRGYTF. The CDR3, as DNA: TGTGCCAGCAGCAACCTCGGGCCCCTCCGTAGGGGCTACACCTTC. This chain links TRBV21-1 with TRBJ1-2. TRBV21-1 is assigned pseudogene status. The CDR3 is 15 residues long.